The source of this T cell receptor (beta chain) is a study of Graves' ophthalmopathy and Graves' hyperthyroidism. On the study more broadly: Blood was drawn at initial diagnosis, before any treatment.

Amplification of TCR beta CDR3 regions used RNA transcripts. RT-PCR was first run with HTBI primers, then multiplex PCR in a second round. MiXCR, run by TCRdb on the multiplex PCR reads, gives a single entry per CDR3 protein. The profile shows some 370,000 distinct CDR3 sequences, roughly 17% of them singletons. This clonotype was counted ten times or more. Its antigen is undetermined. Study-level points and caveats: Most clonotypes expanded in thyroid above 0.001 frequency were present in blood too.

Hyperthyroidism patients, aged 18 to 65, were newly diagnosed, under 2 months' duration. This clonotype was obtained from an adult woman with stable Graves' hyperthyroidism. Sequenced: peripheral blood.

In DNA, the CDR3 is TGCGCCAGCAGTCCTCTTACTAGCGGGACTACGTACGAGCAGTACTTC. Residues: CASSPLTSGTTYEQYF. The J gene is TRBJ2-7, the V gene TRBV5-1; 10 nucleotides agree with TRBD2. J gave up 4 bases and V 5 bases, and 12 bases lay outside the gene matches. Germline lookup yields CDR1 SGHRS and CDR2 YFSETQ. This CDR3 region has 16 residues.